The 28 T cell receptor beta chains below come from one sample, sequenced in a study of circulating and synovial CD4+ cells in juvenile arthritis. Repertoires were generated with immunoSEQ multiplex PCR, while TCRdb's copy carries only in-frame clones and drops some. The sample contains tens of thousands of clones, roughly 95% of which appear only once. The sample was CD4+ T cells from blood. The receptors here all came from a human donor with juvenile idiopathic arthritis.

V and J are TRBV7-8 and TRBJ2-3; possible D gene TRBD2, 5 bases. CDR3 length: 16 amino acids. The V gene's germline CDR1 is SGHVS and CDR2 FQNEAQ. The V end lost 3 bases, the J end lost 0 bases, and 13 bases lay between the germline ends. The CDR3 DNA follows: TGTGCCAGCAGCTTGCTAGCAGCCGGGAGCACAGATACGCAGTATTTT. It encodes CASSLLAAGSTDTQYF.

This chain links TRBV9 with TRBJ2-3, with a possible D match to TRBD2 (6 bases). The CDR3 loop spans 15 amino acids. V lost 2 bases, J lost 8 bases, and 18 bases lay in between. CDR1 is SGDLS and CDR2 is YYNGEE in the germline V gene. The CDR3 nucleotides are TGTGCCAGCAGCGTCGGGCGGGGCCGGTCGGGTACGCAGTATTTT. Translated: CASSVGRGRSGTQYF.

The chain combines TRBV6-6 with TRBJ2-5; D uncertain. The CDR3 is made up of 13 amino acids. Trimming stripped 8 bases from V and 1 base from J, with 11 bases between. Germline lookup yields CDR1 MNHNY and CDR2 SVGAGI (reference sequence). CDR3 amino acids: CASGLVSQETQYF. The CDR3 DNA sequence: TGTGCCAGCGGTCTAGTGTCCCAAGAGACCCAGTACTTC.

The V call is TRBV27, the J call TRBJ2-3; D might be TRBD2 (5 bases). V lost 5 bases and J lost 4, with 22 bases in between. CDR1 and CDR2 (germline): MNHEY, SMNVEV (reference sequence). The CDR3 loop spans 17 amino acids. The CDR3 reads CASSPRVGGGLADTQYF. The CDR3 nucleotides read TGTGCCAGCAGTCCTCGGGTTGGCGGAGGCCTCGCAGATACGCAGTATTTT.

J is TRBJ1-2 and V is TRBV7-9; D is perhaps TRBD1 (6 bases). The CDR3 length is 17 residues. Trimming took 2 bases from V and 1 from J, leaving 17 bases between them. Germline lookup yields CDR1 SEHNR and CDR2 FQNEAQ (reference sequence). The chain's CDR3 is CASSLRSAQGLNYGYTF. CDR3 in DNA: TGTGCCAGCAGCTTAAGGTCGGCACAGGGCCTTAACTATGGCTACACCTTC.

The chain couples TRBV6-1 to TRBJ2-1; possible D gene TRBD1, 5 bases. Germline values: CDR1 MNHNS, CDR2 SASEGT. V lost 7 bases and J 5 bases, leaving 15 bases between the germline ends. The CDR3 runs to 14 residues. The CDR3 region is CASKGAEFNNEQFF. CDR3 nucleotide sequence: TGTGCCAGCAAAGGGGCGGAATTTAACAATGAGCAGTTCTTC.

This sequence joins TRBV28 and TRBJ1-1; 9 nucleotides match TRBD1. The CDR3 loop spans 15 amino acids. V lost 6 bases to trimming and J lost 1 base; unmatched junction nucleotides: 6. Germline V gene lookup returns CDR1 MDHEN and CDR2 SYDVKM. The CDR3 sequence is CASRGTGRANTEAFF. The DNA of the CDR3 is TGTGCCAGCAGGGGGACAGGGCGAGCGAACACTGAAGCTTTCTTT.

Written as DNA, the CDR3 is TGTGCCAGCTCATCCACTGTATTATCAGGGGCCTATGGCTACACCTTC. Amino acids: CASSSTVLSGAYGYTF. The chain combines TRBV18 with TRBJ1-2; D perhaps matches TRBD1 (6 bases). V dropped 5 bases and J dropped 4 bases, with 20 bases sitting between them. Germline V gene lookup returns CDR1 KGHSH and CDR2 LQKENI. The CDR3 contains 16 residues.

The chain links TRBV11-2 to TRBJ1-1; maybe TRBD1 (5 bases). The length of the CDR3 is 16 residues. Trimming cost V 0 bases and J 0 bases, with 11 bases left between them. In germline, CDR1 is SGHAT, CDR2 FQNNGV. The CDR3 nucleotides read TGTGCCAGCAGCTTAGATTTTGGACAAATGAACACTGAAGCTTTCTTT. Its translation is CASSLDFGQMNTEAFF.

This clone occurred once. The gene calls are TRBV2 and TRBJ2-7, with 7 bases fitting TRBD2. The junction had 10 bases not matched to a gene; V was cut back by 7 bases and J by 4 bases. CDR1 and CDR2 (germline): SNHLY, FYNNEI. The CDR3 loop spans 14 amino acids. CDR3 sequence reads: CASNSGGRAYEQYF. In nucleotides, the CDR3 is TGTGCCAGCAACTCTGGGGGGAGGGCGTACGAGCAGTACTTC.

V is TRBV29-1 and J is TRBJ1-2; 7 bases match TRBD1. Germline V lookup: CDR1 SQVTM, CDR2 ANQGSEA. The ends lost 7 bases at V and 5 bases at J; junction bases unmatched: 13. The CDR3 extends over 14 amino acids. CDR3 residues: CSATRQGGNYGYTF. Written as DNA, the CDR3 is TGCAGCGCCACGAGGCAGGGGGGAAATTATGGCTACACCTTC.

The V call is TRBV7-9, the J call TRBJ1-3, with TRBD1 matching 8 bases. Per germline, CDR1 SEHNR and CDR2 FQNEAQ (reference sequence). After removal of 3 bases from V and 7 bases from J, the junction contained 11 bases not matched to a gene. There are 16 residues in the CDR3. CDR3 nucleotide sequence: TGTGCCAGCAGCTTGGACAGGGTAGAAAGTCGGAACACCATATATTTT. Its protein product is CASSLDRVESRNTIYF.

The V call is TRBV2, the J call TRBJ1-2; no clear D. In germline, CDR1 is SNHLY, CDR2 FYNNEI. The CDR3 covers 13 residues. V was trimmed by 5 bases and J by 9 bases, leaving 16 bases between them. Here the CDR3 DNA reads TGTGCCAGCAGTACCGAGGGTCAGAAAAGCTACACCTTC. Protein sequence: CASSTEGQKSYTF.

CDR3 sequence (DNA): TGTGCCAGCAGTGGGTCCTCAGGGGGATCGGCAGGGAACATTCAGTACTTC. Translated: CASSGSSGGSAGNIQYF. This sequence joins TRBV2 and TRBJ2-4; 7 nucleotides agree with TRBD1. CDR1 SNHLY and CDR2 FYNNEI come from the germline V gene. V shed 4 bases and J 7 bases; nucleotides not matched to a gene: 16. The CDR3 spans 17 residues.

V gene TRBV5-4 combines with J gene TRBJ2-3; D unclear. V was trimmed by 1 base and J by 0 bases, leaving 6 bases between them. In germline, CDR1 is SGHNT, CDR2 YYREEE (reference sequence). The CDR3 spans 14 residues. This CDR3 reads CASSLSLSTDTQYF. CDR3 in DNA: TGTGCCAGCAGCTTGTCCCTAAGCACAGATACGCAGTATTTT.

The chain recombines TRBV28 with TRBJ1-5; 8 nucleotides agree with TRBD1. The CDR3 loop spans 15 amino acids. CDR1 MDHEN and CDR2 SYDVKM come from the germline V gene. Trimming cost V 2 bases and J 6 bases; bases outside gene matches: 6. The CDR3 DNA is TGTGCCAGCAGTTTAGGACAGGGCGTTGGTCAGCCCCAGCATTTT. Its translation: CASSLGQGVGQPQHF.

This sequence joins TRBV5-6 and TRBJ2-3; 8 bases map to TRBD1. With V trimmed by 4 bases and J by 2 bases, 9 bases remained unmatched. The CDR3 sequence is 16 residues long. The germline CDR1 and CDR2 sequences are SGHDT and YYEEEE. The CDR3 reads CASSLLDREITDTQYF. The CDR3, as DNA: TGTGCCAGCAGCCTTCTGGACAGGGAAATCACAGATACGCAGTATTTT.

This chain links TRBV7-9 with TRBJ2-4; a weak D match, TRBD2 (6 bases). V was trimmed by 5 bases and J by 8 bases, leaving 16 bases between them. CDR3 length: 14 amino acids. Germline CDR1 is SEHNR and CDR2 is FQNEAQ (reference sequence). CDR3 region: CASSPWRGKDIQYF. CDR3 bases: TGTGCCAGCAGCCCTTGGCGCGGGAAGGACATTCAGTACTTC.

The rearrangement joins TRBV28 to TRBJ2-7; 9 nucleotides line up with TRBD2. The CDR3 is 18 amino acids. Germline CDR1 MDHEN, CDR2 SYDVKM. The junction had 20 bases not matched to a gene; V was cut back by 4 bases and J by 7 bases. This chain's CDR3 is CASSSPRGSGSYRGEQYF. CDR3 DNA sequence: TGTGCCAGCAGTTCCCCTCGGGGTAGCGGGAGTTACCGTGGAGAGCAGTACTTC.

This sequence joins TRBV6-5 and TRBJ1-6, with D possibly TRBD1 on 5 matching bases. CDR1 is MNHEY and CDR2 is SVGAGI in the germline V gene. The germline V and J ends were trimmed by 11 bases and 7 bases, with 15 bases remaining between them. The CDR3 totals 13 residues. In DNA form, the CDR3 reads TGTGCCGGCCAAAGGGGCCGCAATTCACCCCTCCACTTT. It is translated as CAGQRGRNSPLHF.

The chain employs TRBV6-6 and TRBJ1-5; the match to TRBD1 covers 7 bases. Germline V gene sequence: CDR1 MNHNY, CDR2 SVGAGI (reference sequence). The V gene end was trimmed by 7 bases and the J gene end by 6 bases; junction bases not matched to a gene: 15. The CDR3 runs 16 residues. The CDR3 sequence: CASTTTGVQRGQPQHF. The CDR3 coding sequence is TGTGCCAGCACCACTACAGGGGTCCAACGGGGTCAGCCCCAGCATTTT.

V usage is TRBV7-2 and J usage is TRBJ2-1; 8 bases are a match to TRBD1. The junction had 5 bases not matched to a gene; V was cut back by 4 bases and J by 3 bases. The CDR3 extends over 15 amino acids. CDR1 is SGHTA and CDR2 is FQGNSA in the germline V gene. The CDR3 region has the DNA TGTGCCAGCAGCTATAGGACAGGGTTCTACAATGAGCAGTTCTTC. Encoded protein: CASSYRTGFYNEQFF.

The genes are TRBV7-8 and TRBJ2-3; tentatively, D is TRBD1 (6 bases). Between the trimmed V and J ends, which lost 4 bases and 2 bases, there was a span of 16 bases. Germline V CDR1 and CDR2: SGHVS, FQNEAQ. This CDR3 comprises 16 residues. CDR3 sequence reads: CASSWQDSSSTDTQYF. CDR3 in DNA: TGTGCCAGCAGCTGGCAGGACAGCTCTTCCACAGATACGCAGTATTTT.

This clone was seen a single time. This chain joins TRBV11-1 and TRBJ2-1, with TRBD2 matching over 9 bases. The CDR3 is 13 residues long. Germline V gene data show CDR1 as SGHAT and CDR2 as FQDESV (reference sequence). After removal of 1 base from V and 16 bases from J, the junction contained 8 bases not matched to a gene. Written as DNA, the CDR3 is TGTGCCAGCAGCTTAGTTTTGCGGGGGGGCCCATTCTTC. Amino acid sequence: CASSLVLRGGPFF.

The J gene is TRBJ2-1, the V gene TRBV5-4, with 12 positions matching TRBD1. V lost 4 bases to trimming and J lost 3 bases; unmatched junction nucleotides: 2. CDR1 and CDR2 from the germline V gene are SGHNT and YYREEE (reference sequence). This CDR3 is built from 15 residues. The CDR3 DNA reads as TGTGCCAGCAGCCGGGACAGGGGGCTCTACAATGAGCAGTTCTTC. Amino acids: CASSRDRGLYNEQFF.

In DNA, the CDR3 is TGCGCCAGCAGCTTGGCCCGGGACAGGGGCACTGAAGCTTTCTTT. This translates into CASSLARDRGTEAFF. V usage is TRBV5-1 and J usage is TRBJ1-1, with 10 nucleotides matching TRBD1. CDR3 length: 15 residues. J was trimmed by 4 bases and V by 0 bases; bases with no gene match: 3. Germline CDR1 reads SGHRS; CDR2 reads YFSETQ. Combining the CDR3 with reference TRBV5-1 and TRBJ1-1 gives the whole variable domain KAGVTQTPRYLIKTRGQQVTLSCSPISGHRSVSWYQQTPGQGLQFLFEYFSETQRNKGNFPGRFSGRQFSNSRSEMNVSTLELGDSALYLCASSLARDRGTEAFFGQGTRLTVV.

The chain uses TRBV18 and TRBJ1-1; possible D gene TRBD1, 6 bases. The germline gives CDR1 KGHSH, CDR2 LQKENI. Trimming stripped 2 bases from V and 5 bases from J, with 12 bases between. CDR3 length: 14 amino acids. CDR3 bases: TGTGCCAGCTCACCAGCACAGGGAGATACTGAAGCTTTCTTT. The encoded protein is CASSPAQGDTEAFF.

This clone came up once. CDR3 protein: CASSLETVGANVLTF. The CDR3 region has the DNA TGTGCCAGCAGCTTAGAGACAGTCGGGGCCAACGTCCTGACTTTC. The chain joins TRBV11-1 to TRBJ2-6; D might be TRBD1 (5 bases). Trimming removed 1 base at V and 4 bases at J, with 8 bases between. CDR3 size: 15 residues. Per germline, CDR1 SGHAT and CDR2 FQDESV (reference sequence).